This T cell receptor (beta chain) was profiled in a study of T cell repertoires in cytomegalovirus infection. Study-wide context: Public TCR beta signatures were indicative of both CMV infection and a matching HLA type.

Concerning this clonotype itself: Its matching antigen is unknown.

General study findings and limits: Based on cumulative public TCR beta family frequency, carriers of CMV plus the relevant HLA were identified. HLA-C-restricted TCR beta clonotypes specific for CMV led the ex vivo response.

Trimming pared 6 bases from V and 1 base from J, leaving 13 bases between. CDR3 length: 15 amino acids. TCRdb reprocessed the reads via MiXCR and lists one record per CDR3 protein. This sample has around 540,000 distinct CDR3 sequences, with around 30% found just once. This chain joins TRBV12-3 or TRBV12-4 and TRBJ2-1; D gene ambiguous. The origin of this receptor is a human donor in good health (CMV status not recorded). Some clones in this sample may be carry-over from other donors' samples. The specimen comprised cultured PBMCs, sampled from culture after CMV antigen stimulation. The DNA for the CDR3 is TGTGCCAGCAGCCCCGGAGTTTGGTCCTACAATGAGCAGTTCTTC. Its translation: CASSPGVWSYNEQFF.